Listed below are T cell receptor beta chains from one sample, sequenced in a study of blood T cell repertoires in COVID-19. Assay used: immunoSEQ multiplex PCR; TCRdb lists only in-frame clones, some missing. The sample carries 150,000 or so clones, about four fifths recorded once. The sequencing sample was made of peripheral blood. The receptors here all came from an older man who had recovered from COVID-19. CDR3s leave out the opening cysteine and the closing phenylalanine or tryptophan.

CDR3aa: ASSPGLAGGNEQY
v_gene: TRBV4-2
j_gene: TRBJ2-7

CDR3aa: ASSLPVRLAGIANEQF
v_gene: TRBV7-9
j_gene: TRBJ2-1

CDR3aa: ASSRGQGGNQPQH
v_gene: TRBV27
j_gene: TRBJ1-5

CDR3aa: ASSYSDGNNSPLH
v_gene: TRBV6-5
j_gene: TRBJ1-6

CDR3aa: ASSLVSAGEQF
v_gene: TRBV5-4
j_gene: TRBJ2-1

CDR3aa: ASSSPSSYNEQF
v_gene: TRBV5-6
j_gene: TRBJ2-1

CDR3aa: ASSNEDRRLNTEAF
v_gene: TRBV7-9
j_gene: TRBJ1-1

CDR3aa: ASSRDTRREKLF
v_gene: TRBV7-6
j_gene: TRBJ1-4

CDR3aa: ASRGGPRFLEAF
v_gene: TRBV6-5
j_gene: TRBJ1-1

CDR3aa: ASRRDGRNSPLH
v_gene: TRBV7-2
j_gene: TRBJ1-6

CDR3aa: ASSQEMQPSGRETQY
v_gene: TRBV4-1
j_gene: TRBJ2-5

CDR3aa: ASSHRLAAQSYNEQF
v_gene: TRBV4-2
j_gene: TRBJ2-1

CDR3aa: ASSKRGTVPTGELF
v_gene: TRBV21-1
j_gene: TRBJ2-2

CDR3aa: ASTRGLETQY
v_gene: TRBV6-6
j_gene: TRBJ2-5

CDR3aa: ASSVEQGFSTNEKLF
v_gene: TRBV9
j_gene: TRBJ1-4

CDR3aa: ASSQDRGARNYGYT
v_gene: TRBV4-3
j_gene: TRBJ1-2

CDR3aa: ASSLPGPGDGYT
v_gene: TRBV5-1
j_gene: TRBJ1-2

CDR3aa: ASSQGQGSTNEQF
v_gene: TRBV3-1/TRBV3-2
j_gene: TRBJ2-1

CDR3aa: ASSWGQASSYNEQF
v_gene: TRBV5-4
j_gene: TRBJ2-1

CDR3aa: ASSLWQGGSDTQY
v_gene: TRBV3-1/TRBV3-2
j_gene: TRBJ2-3

CDR3aa: ASSLNTGLNTEAF
v_gene: TRBV5-1
j_gene: TRBJ1-1

CDR3aa: ATSRGRGSKYEQY
v_gene: TRBV15
j_gene: TRBJ2-7

CDR3aa: ASNSGNIGQAGANVLT
v_gene: TRBV2
j_gene: TRBJ2-6

CDR3aa: ASSALTVTSNQPQH
v_gene: TRBV7-2
j_gene: TRBJ1-5

CDR3aa: ASSSKLAGVRLVTDTQY
v_gene: TRBV5-1
j_gene: TRBJ2-3

CDR3aa: ASSFRQGGYEQY
v_gene: TRBV5-4
j_gene: TRBJ2-7

CDR3aa: ASSQDPTSWGQY
v_gene: TRBV4-2
j_gene: TRBJ2-5

CDR3aa: ATSYQETQY
v_gene: TRBV24-1
j_gene: TRBJ2-5

CDR3aa: ASRGSGIQETQY
v_gene: TRBV5-1
j_gene: TRBJ2-5

CDR3aa: ASSPHRVGQETQY
v_gene: TRBV5-1
j_gene: TRBJ2-5

CDR3aa: ASSLSAGRMESPLH
v_gene: TRBV27
j_gene: TRBJ1-6

CDR3aa: ASSHASGSTRAYNEQF
v_gene: TRBV3-1/TRBV3-2
j_gene: TRBJ2-1

CDR3aa: ASSPAGGELF
v_gene: TRBV18
j_gene: TRBJ2-2

CDR3aa: ASSPGTDYGYT
v_gene: TRBV18
j_gene: TRBJ1-2

CDR3aa: ASSEPSGRVSTDTQY
v_gene: TRBV25-1
j_gene: TRBJ2-3

CDR3aa: ASSMNRAPQETQY
v_gene: TRBV19
j_gene: TRBJ2-5

CDR3aa: SAGDRTQY
v_gene: TRBV20-1
j_gene: TRBJ2-7